A selection of T cell receptor beta chains follows, all from one sample in a study of T-cell memory formation after mild COVID-19. TCRdb re-analysed the 5' RACE reads in MiXCR, keeping a single row per CDR3 protein. The sample includes approximately 190,000 distinct CDR3 sequences, about a sixth of them seen just once. Material: PBMCs or a T cell subset sorted from them (not recorded which). These receptors originate from an adult woman who had mild COVID-19 (a few samples of this study predate the infection). Cell type and time point are not known. Both conserved end residues are part of each CDR3. D genes are given only for firm matches. Clone size, where shown, is once, few, many, or a class for clones that have expanded.

j_call	d_call	v_call	clone_size	cdr3_nt	cdr3_aa
TRBJ2-1	TRBD2	TRBV7-6	.	TGTGCCAGCAGCTTAGTGAGCGGGGGGGTGCATGAGCAGTTCTTC	CASSLVSGGVHEQFF
TRBJ2-2	.	TRBV6-5	many	TGTGCCAGCAGAGAGACAGGGAACACCGGGGAGCTGTTTTTT	CASRETGNTGELFF
TRBJ1-6	.	TRBV4-3	few	TGCGCCAGCAGCCAAGTTCTCGGTTCACCCCTCCACTTT	CASSQVLGSPLHF
TRBJ2-1	.	TRBV7-2	few	TGTGCCAGCAGCTTAGAGGCGGGATTAGCCTACAATGAGCAGTTCTTC	CASSLEAGLAYNEQFF
TRBJ1-5	.	TRBV19	.	TGTGCCAGTAGTATTCTTGTGGGGTCTTCTGGCGCTCAGCCCCAGCATTTT	CASSILVGSSGAQPQHF
TRBJ2-1	TRBD1	TRBV5-1	few	TGCGCCAGCAGCCAGATCCTCGGGGGACAGGGCGCCTACAATGAGCAGTTCTTC	CASSQILGGQGAYNEQFF
TRBJ2-5	TRBD1	TRBV12-3/TRBV12-4	.	TGTGCCAGCAGTCCAACGGGACAGGGGTTGACCCAGTACTTC	CASSPTGQGLTQYF
TRBJ2-2	.	TRBV6-6	.	TGTGCCAGCAGCCGACCCCCTAACACCGGGGAGCTGTTTTTT	CASSRPPNTGELFF
TRBJ2-1	.	TRBV4-1	.	TGCGCCAGCAAGCCAAGACCGGACAGACCTTGGGTAAATGAGCAGTTCTTC	CASKPRPDRPWVNEQFF
TRBJ1-2	TRBD1	TRBV27	.	TGTGCCAGCAGTTGGGGACAGTCCTATGGCTACACCTTC	CASSWGQSYGYTF
TRBJ2-5	TRBD2	TRBV19	few	TGTGCCAGTAGCCAACTAGCGGGGGCTAAAGAGACCCAGTACTTC	CASSQLAGAKETQYF